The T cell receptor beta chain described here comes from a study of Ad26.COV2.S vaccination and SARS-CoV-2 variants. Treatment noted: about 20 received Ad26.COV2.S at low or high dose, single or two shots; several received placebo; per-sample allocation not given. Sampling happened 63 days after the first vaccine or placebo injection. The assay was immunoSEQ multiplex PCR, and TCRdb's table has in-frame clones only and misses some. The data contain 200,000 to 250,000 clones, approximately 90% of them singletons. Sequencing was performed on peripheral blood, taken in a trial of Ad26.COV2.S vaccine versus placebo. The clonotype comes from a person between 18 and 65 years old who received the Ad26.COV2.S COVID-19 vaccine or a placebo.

DNA of the CDR3: TGTGCCAGCAGCTTTATCCGGGGCACAGATACGCAGTATTTT. Protein: CASSFIRGTDTQYF. The V gene is TRBV27, the J gene TRBJ2-3; D is undetermined. CDR1 and CDR2 (germline): MNHEY, SMNVEV (reference sequence). With 6 bases removed from V and 1 base from J, the gap between germline ends came to 11 bases. This CDR3 spans 14 amino acids.